This entry features one T cell receptor beta chain sequence. The data derive from a study of OX40 agonist ivuxolimab in advanced cancers. Overall study: It was ivuxolimab, an agonistic anti-OX40 (CD134) antibody, that patients were treated with.

This CDR3 region has 18 residues. The ends lost 4 bases at V and 3 bases at J; junction bases unmatched: 12. CDR1 is LGHNA and CDR2 is YSLEER in the germline V gene. Method: immunoSEQ multiplex PCR; TCRdb's copy keeps in-frame clones and lacks some. This table has tens of thousands of clones, roughly nine tenths appearing once. This TCR came from an adult with an advanced solid tumor such as melanoma, head and neck, liver or kidney cancer. The chain couples TRBV4-3 to TRBJ2-3, with TRBD1 matching 11 bases. This sample comprised CD4+ or CD8+ T cells sorted from blood, obtained in a trial of the OX40 agonist ivuxolimab. The CDR3 coding sequence is TGCGCCAGCAGCCGAAGCGGACAGGGGGCGAGGTCGACAGATACGCAGTATTTT. Translating gives CASSRSGQGARSTDTQYF.